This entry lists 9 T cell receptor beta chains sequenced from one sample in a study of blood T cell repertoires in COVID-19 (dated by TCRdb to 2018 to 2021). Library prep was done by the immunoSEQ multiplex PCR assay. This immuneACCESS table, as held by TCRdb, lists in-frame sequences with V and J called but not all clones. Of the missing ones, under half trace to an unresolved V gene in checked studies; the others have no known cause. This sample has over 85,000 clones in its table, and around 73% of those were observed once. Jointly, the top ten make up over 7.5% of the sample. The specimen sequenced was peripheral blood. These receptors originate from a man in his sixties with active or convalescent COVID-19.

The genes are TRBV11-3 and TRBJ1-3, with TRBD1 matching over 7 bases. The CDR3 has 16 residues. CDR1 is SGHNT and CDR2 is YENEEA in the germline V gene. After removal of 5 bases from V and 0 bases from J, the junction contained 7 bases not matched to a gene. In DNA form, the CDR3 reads TGTGCCAGCAGCCCACAGGGACAGACCTCTGGAAACACCATATATTTT. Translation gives CASSPQGQTSGNTIYF.

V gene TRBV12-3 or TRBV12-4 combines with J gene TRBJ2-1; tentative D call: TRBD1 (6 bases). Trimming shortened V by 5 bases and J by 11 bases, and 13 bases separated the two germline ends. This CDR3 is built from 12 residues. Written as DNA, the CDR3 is TGTGCCAGCAGTGCTCCGGGGACACAGCAGTTCTTC. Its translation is CASSAPGTQQFF.

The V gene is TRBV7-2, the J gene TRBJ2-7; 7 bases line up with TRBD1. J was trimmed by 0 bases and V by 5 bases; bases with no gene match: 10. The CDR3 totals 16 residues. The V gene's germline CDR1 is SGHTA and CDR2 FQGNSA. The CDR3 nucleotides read TGTGCCAGCAGCAGGCCGGGACAGTTAAGCTCCTACGAGCAGTACTTC. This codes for CASSRPGQLSSYEQYF.

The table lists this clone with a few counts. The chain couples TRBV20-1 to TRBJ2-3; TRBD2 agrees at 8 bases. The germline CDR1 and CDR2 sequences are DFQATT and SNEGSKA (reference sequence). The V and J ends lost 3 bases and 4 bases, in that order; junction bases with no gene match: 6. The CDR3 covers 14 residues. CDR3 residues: CSASKGLVSDTQYF. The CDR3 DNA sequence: TGCAGTGCTAGTAAGGGACTAGTGTCAGATACGCAGTATTTT.

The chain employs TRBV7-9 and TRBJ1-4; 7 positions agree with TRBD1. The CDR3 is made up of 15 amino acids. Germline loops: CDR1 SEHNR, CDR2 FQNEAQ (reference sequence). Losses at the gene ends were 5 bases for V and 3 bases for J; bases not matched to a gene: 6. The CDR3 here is CASSLRDSPNEKLFF. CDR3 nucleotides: TGTGCCAGCAGCCTCCGGGACAGCCCTAATGAAAAACTGTTTTTT.

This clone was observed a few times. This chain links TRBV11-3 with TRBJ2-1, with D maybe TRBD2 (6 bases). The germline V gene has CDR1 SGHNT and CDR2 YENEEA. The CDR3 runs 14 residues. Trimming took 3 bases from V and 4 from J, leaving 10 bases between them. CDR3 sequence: CASSFSGLYNEQFF. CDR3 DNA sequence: TGTGCCAGCAGCTTTAGCGGTCTTTACAATGAGCAGTTCTTC.

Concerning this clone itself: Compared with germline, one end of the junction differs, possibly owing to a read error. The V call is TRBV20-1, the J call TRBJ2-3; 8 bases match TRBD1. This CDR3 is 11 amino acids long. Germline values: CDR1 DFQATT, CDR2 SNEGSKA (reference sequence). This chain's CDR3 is CSASGRGPLGF. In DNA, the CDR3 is TGCAGTGCCAGCGGCAGGGGGCCCTTGGGTTTT.

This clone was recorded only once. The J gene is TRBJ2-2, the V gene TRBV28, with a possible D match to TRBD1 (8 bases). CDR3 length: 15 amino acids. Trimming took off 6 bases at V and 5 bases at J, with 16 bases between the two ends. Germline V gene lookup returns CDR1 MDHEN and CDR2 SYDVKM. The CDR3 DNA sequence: TGTGCCAGCAGGCGGGGGCGACAGGGGACCGGGGAGCTGTTTTTT. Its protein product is CASRRGRQGTGELFF.

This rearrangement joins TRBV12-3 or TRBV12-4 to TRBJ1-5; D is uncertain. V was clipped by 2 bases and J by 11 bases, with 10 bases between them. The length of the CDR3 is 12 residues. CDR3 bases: TGTGCCAGCAGTTTACCTCGTAGAACCCAGCATTTT. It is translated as CASSLPRRTQHF.